The clone carrying this TCR beta chain was counted ten times or more. With iRepertoire HTBI primers and Arm-PCR of CDR3 regions, TCR beta libraries were built. A single record per CDR3 protein comes from TCRdb applying MiXCR to the multiplex PCR reads. The sample has about 440,000 distinct CDR3 sequences, about 16% seen once. The source of the sample is a study of regulatory T cells in long-lasting Graves disease. Time point given: newly diagnosed GD, antithyroid drugs for less than 3 months. There was RNA extracted from PBMCs, and the TCR library was made from it. The length of the CDR3 is 17 residues. Trimming took 1 base from V and 7 from J, leaving 20 bases between them. Another study also made use of these data, one on T cells in Graves' hyperthyroidism and ophthalmopathy.

Sequencing was performed on peripheral blood mononuclear cells (PBMCs), taken at new diagnosis, from a patient treated with antithyroid drugs. V usage is TRBV12-3 or TRBV12-4 and J usage is TRBJ2-1, with a weak D call TRBD2 (6 bases). The sequence came from a woman aged 25 to 39 with Graves disease. Here the CDR3 reads CASSLVMDNPGRNEQFF. In DNA form, the CDR3 reads TGTGCCAGCAGTTTAGTGATGGATAACCCAGGGAGGAATGAGCAGTTCTTC.